This TCR beta chain was documented in a study of OX40 agonist ivuxolimab in advanced cancers. Study observations and caveats: Patients who responded partially at 0.1-3.0 mg/kg showed clonal expansion ranking among the lowest.

The germline V gene encodes CDR1 SGHTA and CDR2 FQGNSA. V shed 3 bases and J shed 8 bases, with 16 bases lying between them. The CDR3 has 14 residues. Of note for this clone: Its target is unknown.

Clones were read by immunoSEQ multiplex PCR, and TCRdb kept only the in-frame ones, dropping some. The sample carries tens of thousands of clones, under 90% recorded once. This clonotype was sampled from an adult with an advanced solid tumor such as melanoma, head and neck, liver or kidney cancer. This sample comprised CD4+ or CD8+ T cells sorted from blood, obtained in a trial of the OX40 agonist ivuxolimab. This rearrangement joins TRBV7-2 to TRBJ1-2, with a possible D match to TRBD1 (6 bases). In DNA, the CDR3 is TGTGCCAGCAGCTTCCCCGGACAGTGGGACGGCTACACCTTC. Amino acid sequence: CASSFPGQWDGYTF. The entire variable domain, with the rest obtained from reference TRBV7-2 and TRBJ1-2, is as follows: GAGVSQSPSNKVTEKGKDVELRCDPISGHTALYWYRQSLGQGLEFLIYFQGNSAPDKSGLPSDRFSAERTGGSVSTLTIQRTQQEDSAVYLCASSFPGQWDGYTFGSGTRLTVV.